One and the same sample provided the 10 T cell receptor beta chains below, sequenced in a study of patients and donors after allogeneic stem cell transplantation. TCRdb re-analysed the RT-PCR reads in MiXCR, keeping a single row per CDR3 protein. This sample has a few hundred thousand distinct CDR3 sequences; roughly 38% occur once, and the top ten carry about 9.9%. The sequenced material came from blood, either unsorted or a sorted T cell fraction (not recorded which). These receptor sequences come from a human donor who was either an allogeneic HSCT recipient or a stem cell or donor lymphocyte infusion donor (not recorded which). It is not recorded whose cells these are; they may come from a transplant donor.

This chain uses TRBV3-1 with TRBJ2-1; possibly TRBD1 for D (6 bases). CDR1 LGHDT and CDR2 YNNKEL come from the germline V gene (reference sequence). The CDR3 has 16 residues. Trimming shortened V by 3 bases and J by 0 bases, and 12 bases separated the two germline ends. For the CDR3, the DNA is TGTGCCAGCAGCCATGCCGGGACAAGCTCCTACAATGAGCAGTTCTTC. It translates to CASSHAGTSSYNEQFF.

At least ten counts were recorded for this clonotype. The genes are TRBV3-1 and TRBJ1-6; the D gene is possibly TRBD1 (5 bases). CDR3 size: 17 residues. Trimming stripped 0 bases from V and 9 bases from J, with 18 bases between. CDR1 is LGHDT, CDR2 YNNKEL, per germline (reference sequence). The DNA of the CDR3 is TGTGCCAGCAGCCAAGATCTCTGGACAACACGGCCTTCACCCCTCCACTTT. It specifies CASSQDLWTTRPSPLHF.

The chain joins TRBV28 to TRBJ1-2, with TRBD1 as a possible D gene (5 bases). This CDR3 spans 15 amino acids. V gave up 1 base and J gave up 4 bases, with 13 bases separating them. Per germline, CDR1 MDHEN and CDR2 SYDVKM. The CDR3 region is CASSLSPTDPYGYTF. The CDR3 nucleotides are TGTGCCAGCAGTTTATCCCCGACAGATCCCTATGGCTACACCTTC.

The rearrangement uses TRBV25-1 and TRBJ2-3; D is possibly TRBD2 (5 bases). Trimming took 6 bases from V and 7 from J, leaving 17 bases between them. Germline assignment: CDR1 MGHDK and CDR2 SYGVNS. CDR3 length: 14 residues. The CDR3 coding sequence is TGTGCCAGCAGGGAGGACCGCCGTGGGAATACGCAGTATTTT. This encodes CASREDRRGNTQYF. The full variable domain, with the rest looked up from reference TRBV25-1 and TRBJ2-3, is EADIYQTPRYLVIGTGKKITLECSQTMGHDKMYWYQQDPGMELHLIHYSYGVNSTEKGDLSSESTVSRIRTEHFPLTLESARPSHTSQYLCASREDRRGNTQYFGPGTRLTVL.

This chain uses TRBV12-3 or TRBV12-4 with TRBJ2-1; 10 bases fit TRBD2. The CDR3 covers 16 residues. V was clipped by 6 bases and J by 3 bases; unmatched bases: 8. CDR3 bases: TGTGCCAGCAGCCCAACCCTAGCGGGGGACTACAATGAGCAGTTCTTC. Translated: CASSPTLAGDYNEQFF.

The chain combines TRBV12-3 or TRBV12-4 with TRBJ1-6, with 7 bases that match TRBD1. The CDR3 totals 13 residues. With 6 bases clipped from V and 10 bases from J, the junction kept 6 bases outside the gene matches. CDR3 loop: CASRGQFHSPLHF. The CDR3 DNA sequence: TGTGCCAGCAGGGGACAGTTTCACTCACCCCTCCACTTT.

This clonotype was counted only a few times. The chain joins TRBV29-1 to TRBJ1-3, with a weak D call TRBD1 (6 bases). Looked up from germline, CDR1 is SQVTM and CDR2 is ANQGSEA. The CDR3 covers 16 residues. V was shortened by 4 bases and J by 3 bases, with 19 bases between the two germline ends. DNA of the CDR3: TGCAGCGTTGTGGTGAGAGGGGGAGTTGATGGAAACACCATATATTTT. It translates to CSVVVRGGVDGNTIYF.

In the case of this clonotype: Relative to the germline gene, one junction end is altered; a read error may explain this. The chain recombines TRBV20-1 with TRBJ1-2; 11 bases agree with TRBD1. The CDR3 consists of 12 residues. Germline V lookup: CDR1 DFQATT, CDR2 SNEGSKA (reference sequence). Here the CDR3 DNA reads TGCAGTGCCACCCCCGGGACAGGGGGTCTGGCCTTC. It encodes CSATPGTGGLAF.

There are a few counts of this clonotype. This chain uses TRBV27 with TRBJ1-5, with a weak D call TRBD1 (6 bases). The CDR3 length is 13 residues. Between the trimmed V and J ends, which lost 4 bases and 5 bases, there was a span of 9 bases. Germline V lookup: CDR1 MNHEY, CDR2 SMNVEV (reference sequence). CDR3 residues: CASSSRTDQPQHF. DNA for the CDR3: TGTGCCAGCAGTTCCCGGACAGATCAGCCCCAGCATTTT.

This CDR3 reads CASSLVRQGSTDTQYF. DNA for the CDR3: TGCGCCAGCAGCTTGGTTCGACAGGGGTCCACAGATACGCAGTATTTT. The V call is TRBV5-1, the J call TRBJ2-3; 8 bases fit TRBD1. Germline V gene lookup returns CDR1 SGHRS and CDR2 YFSETQ. Trimming took 0 bases from V and 2 from J; bases not matched to a gene: 5. The CDR3 covers 16 residues.